This T cell receptor beta chain was sequenced for a study of blood T cell repertoires in COVID-19. Across the study: Acute-phase and convalescent COVID-19 samples originated in the United States, Italy and Spain.

In the study's own analysis: Amplification of reference gene primers provided the estimated nucleated cell counts. Clones were read by immunoSEQ multiplex PCR, and TCRdb kept only the in-frame ones, dropping some. V, J and clone size are those of that table, while D and trimming were read from the DNA. The sample shows around 140,000 clones, 75% to 80% of them seen only once. The V segment lost 0 bases and the J segment 5 bases; nucleotides outside the gene matches: 8. This CDR3 has 16 amino acids. CDR1 and CDR2 from the germline V gene are MNHEY and SVGAGI. This chain links TRBV6-5 with TRBJ2-3; 7 bases match TRBD1. This clonotype was sampled from a woman aged 45 to 65 with active or convalescent COVID-19. Input material: peripheral blood. CDR3 sequence reads: CASSYSTPNRGDTQYF. Here the CDR3 DNA reads TGTGCCAGCAGTTACTCGACCCCCAACAGGGGAGATACGCAGTATTTT.